This T cell receptor beta chain was found in a study of identical twins. Overall study results and limits: Its conclusions, products of cross-sectional statistical analysis, did not come from following the same donors. Partly confounded zero-insertion analyses could result from invariant MAIT and iNKT cells.

CDR3 length: 15 residues. Germline CDR1 and CDR2: SGHTA and FQGNSA. The J segment lost 3 bases and the V segment lost 7 bases, leaving 9 bases of the junction unmatched. Each donor was a healthy Caucasian. MiXCR, applied by TCRdb to the 5' RACE reads, yields one record per CDR3 protein. The sample includes around 220,000 distinct CDR3 sequences, approximately 10% of them seen just once. Only a few counts were recorded for this clonotype. Its antigen is still unknown. The genes are TRBV7-2 and TRBJ2-1; 7 bases are a match to TRBD2. Material: memory T cells sorted from blood. This sequence originates from a man aged 50 to 59 in good health. DNA for the CDR3: TGTGCCAGCAATGCGCGGGAGACTAACTACAATGAGCAGTTCTTC. Its protein product is CASNARETNYNEQFF.